Shown below are 30 T cell receptor beta chains from a single sample sequenced in a study of circulating tumor DNA in untreated peripheral T-cell lymphoma. Using immunoSEQ multiplex PCR, the repertoire was profiled, and TCRdb retains in-frame clones only, with some absent. This table holds around 140 clones, about four fifths found once. The specimen was cell-free DNA from blood serum. The receptor source for this set is a human donor with peripheral T-cell lymphoma.

J is TRBJ1-1 and V is TRBV10-3; D call uncertain. CDR1 and CDR2 (germline): ENHRY, SYGVKD. This CDR3 is 15 amino acids long. Trimming shortened V by 6 bases and J by 1 base, and 15 bases separated the two germline ends. DNA of the CDR3: TGTGCCATCAGCGAAACCAGGAGAAGGAACACTGAAGCTTTCTTT. It codes for CAISETRRRNTEAFF.

The chain combines TRBV27 with TRBJ2-5; TRBD2 matches at 7 bases. The CDR3 is 15 amino acids. V shed 6 bases, J shed 0 bases, and the junction held 7 bases outside the gene matches. CDR1 is MNHEY, CDR2 SMNVEV, per germline (reference sequence). The CDR3 loop is CASRGTTVYQETQYF. As DNA, the CDR3 is TGTGCCAGCAGAGGGACTACCGTGTACCAAGAGACCCAGTACTTC.

This clone came up a few times. The chain recombines TRBV5-6 with TRBJ2-1; D is possibly TRBD1 (5 bases). Looked up from germline, CDR1 is SGHDT and CDR2 is YYEEEE. The CDR3 spans 12 residues. The V end lost 3 bases, the J end lost 7 bases, and 8 bases lay between the germline ends. CDR3: CASSSQGNEQFF. The CDR3 DNA reads as TGTGCCAGCAGCTCGCAGGGAAATGAGCAGTTCTTC. The complete variable domain, with remaining parts taken from reference TRBV5-6 and TRBJ2-1, reads DAGVTQSPTHLIKTRGQQVTLRCSPKSGHDTVSWYQQALGQGPQFIFQYYEEEERQRGNFPDRFSGHQFPNYSSELNVNALLLGDSALYLCASSSQGNEQFFGPGTRLTVL.

The chain carries TRBV19 and TRBJ2-1; possible D gene TRBD1, 5 bases. Trimming took 9 bases from V and 3 from J, leaving 18 bases between them. The CDR3 runs to 15 residues. From germline, CDR1 is LNHDA and CDR2 SQIVND (reference sequence). The DNA for the CDR3 is TGTGCCAGCGCAATGGCAGGGATTAACTACAATGAGCAGTTCTTC. Its protein product is CASAMAGINYNEQFF.

Worth noting for this clone: Sequence at one end of the junction differs from germline and may be a read error. The chain uses TRBV7-3 and TRBJ2-6, with TRBD2 as a possible D gene (6 bases). The length of the CDR3 is 18 residues. Per the germline V gene, CDR1 is SGHTA and CDR2 is FQGTGA. The CDR3 region is CASSRTGDATKSGQRPDF. For the CDR3, the DNA is TGTGCCAGCAGCCGAACGGGAGACGCTACAAAGTCGGGCCAACGTCCTGACTTC.

V and J are TRBV19 and TRBJ1-1; the D is unclear. V was shortened by 5 bases and J by 3 bases, with 16 bases between the two germline ends. From germline, CDR1 is LNHDA and CDR2 SQIVND (reference sequence). CDR3 length: 15 amino acids. The CDR3 spells CASSSAVGKDTEAFF. CDR3 coding DNA: TGTGCCAGTAGTTCAGCCGTGGGGAAGGACACTGAAGCTTTCTTT. Filled out from reference TRBV19 and TRBJ1-1, the complete variable domain reads DGGITQSPKYLFRKEGQNVTLSCEQNLNHDAMYWYRQDPGQGLRLIYYSQIVNDFQKGDIAEGYSVSREKKESFPLTVTSAQKNPTAFYLCASSSAVGKDTEAFFGQGTRLTVV.

The chain uses TRBV4-2 and TRBJ1-5; D not resolved. The CDR3 runs to 12 residues. V dropped 3 bases and J dropped 4 bases, with 4 bases sitting between them. Germline-derived CDR1 and CDR2 are LGHNA and YNFKEQ. Here the CDR3 reads CASSQDNQPQHF. The CDR3, as DNA: TGTGCCAGCAGCCAGGATAATCAGCCCCAGCATTTT.

This clone was found a few times. This CDR3 is CASSLVTGDEQYF. CDR3 coding DNA: TGTGCCAGCAGTTTAGTGACAGGGGACGAGCAGTACTTC. This sequence joins TRBV27 and TRBJ2-7; 8 bases match TRBD1. V lost 2 bases and J lost 5; bases outside the gene matches: 2. The germline gives CDR1 MNHEY, CDR2 SMNVEV (reference sequence). The length of the CDR3 is 13 residues.

The chain has TRBV19 and TRBJ2-2; D is possibly TRBD1 (6 bases). The CDR3 spans 15 residues. The germline V gene encodes CDR1 LNHDA and CDR2 SQIVND (reference sequence). The V end lost 5 bases, the J end lost 3 bases, and 13 bases lay between the germline ends. The CDR3 bases are TGTGCCAGTAGTCCCAACAGGGCTGACACCGGGGAGCTGTTTTTT. Protein sequence: CASSPNRADTGELFF.

V usage is TRBV7-2 and J usage is TRBJ2-1; D remains unclear. CDR3 size: 14 residues. Germline values: CDR1 SGHTA, CDR2 FQGNSA. V was shortened by 1 base and J by 12 bases, with 16 bases between the two germline ends. The chain's CDR3 is CASSLGGAPTGQFF. The CDR3 DNA follows: TGTGCCAGCAGCTTAGGCGGAGCGCCCACGGGGCAGTTCTTC.

The gene calls are TRBV5-4 and TRBJ2-7, with D possibly matching TRBD1 (5 bases). Germline V CDR1 and CDR2: SGHNT, YYREEE (reference sequence). This CDR3 is 15 amino acids long. Between the trimmed V and J ends, which lost 0 bases and 2 bases, there was a span of 12 bases. The CDR3 nucleotides read TGTGCCAGCAGCTTGGAGGGCAGGGCTCCCTACGAGCAGTACTTC. It translates to CASSLEGRAPYEQYF.

The chain employs TRBV7-9 and TRBJ2-3, with 7 bases matching TRBD2. Germline-derived CDR1 and CDR2 are SEHNR and FQNEAQ (reference sequence). CDR3 length: 14 amino acids. The V gene end was trimmed by 3 bases and the J gene end by 4 bases; junction bases not matched to a gene: 4. CDR3 sequence reads: CASSFGGIADTQYF. Written as DNA, the CDR3 is TGTGCCAGCAGCTTCGGGGGGATCGCAGATACGCAGTATTTT.

This clone occurred once. The chain employs TRBV7-9 and TRBJ1-1, with 8 positions matching TRBD1. The CDR3 sequence is 14 residues long. Looked up from germline, CDR1 is SEHNR and CDR2 is FQNEAQ (reference sequence). V shed 6 bases and J 4 bases; nucleotides not matched to a gene: 7. DNA for the CDR3: TGTGCCAGCAGTCCGACAGGGGAGGCCACTGAAGCTTTCTTT. Amino acids: CASSPTGEATEAFF.

This clone was recorded only once. The chain carries TRBV6-5 and TRBJ2-7, with 9 bases lining up with TRBD1. Germline values: CDR1 MNHEY, CDR2 SVGAGI. Germline trimming cut 4 bases from V and 6 bases from J; bases unmatched to any gene: 13. This CDR3 comprises 16 residues. The CDR3 region has the DNA TGTGCCAGCAGTTCCGAACCGGGACAGGGTGCGGCCGAGCAGTACTTC. Protein product: CASSSEPGQGAAEQYF.

This clone occurred a few times. V and J are TRBV28 and TRBJ1-2, with 7 bases lining up with TRBD1. With V trimmed by 6 bases and J by 3 bases, 19 bases remained unmatched. CDR1 and CDR2 (germline): MDHEN, SYDVKM. This CDR3 contains 18 residues. CDR3 nucleotide sequence: TGTGCCAGCAGGTCGGCGGGGACAGATAGTCAAGGGCACTATGGCTACACCTTC. It specifies CASRSAGTDSQGHYGYTF.

The V and J genes are TRBV9 and TRBJ2-1; 7 bases match TRBD2. CDR1 and CDR2 from the germline V gene are SGDLS and YYNGEE. V lost 0 bases and J lost 2; bases outside the gene matches: 5. There are 16 residues in the CDR3. The CDR3 reads CASSVGNGLAYNEQFF. The CDR3, as DNA: TGTGCCAGCAGCGTAGGGAATGGACTAGCCTACAATGAGCAGTTCTTC.

The rearrangement uses TRBV10-2 and TRBJ2-3; 7 nucleotides line up with TRBD1. Unmatched junction bases numbered 5, after V lost 2 bases and J lost 3 bases. Germline V gene lookup returns CDR1 WSHSY and CDR2 SAAADI. This CDR3 is built from 15 residues. This chain's CDR3 is CASSEVDRKTDTQYF. Written as DNA, the CDR3 is TGCGCCAGCAGTGAGGTGGACAGGAAGACAGATACGCAGTATTTT.

The V call is TRBV7-2, the J call TRBJ2-1, with D hard to call. Trimming removed 2 bases from V and 9 bases from J, with 5 bases in between. This CDR3 is built from 11 residues. CDR1 and CDR2 from the germline V gene are SGHTA and FQGNSA. The DNA of the CDR3 is TGTGCCAGCAGCTTATTCCCTGAGCAGTTCTTC. It yields the protein CASSLFPEQFF.

This clone was counted a few times. The chain couples TRBV7-2 to TRBJ1-1; D unclear. Trimming took 0 bases from V and 0 from J, leaving 5 bases between them. The V gene's germline CDR1 is SGHTA and CDR2 FQGNSA. This CDR3 has 14 residues. The DNA for the CDR3 is TGTGCCAGCAGCTTAGCAGGGATGAACACTGAAGCTTTCTTT. Amino acid sequence: CASSLAGMNTEAFF. Together with reference TRBV7-2 and TRBJ1-1, the CDR3 gives the full variable domain: GAGVSQSPSNKVTEKGKDVELRCDPISGHTALYWYRQSLGQGLEFLIYFQGNSAPDKSGLPSDRFSAERTGGSVSTLTIQRTQQEDSAVYLCASSLAGMNTEAFFGQGTRLTVV.

This rearrangement joins TRBV6-5 to TRBJ2-7, with TRBD1 as a possible D gene (6 bases). V shed 5 bases and J shed 6 bases, with 17 bases lying between them. The CDR3 is 14 residues long. Germline loops: CDR1 MNHEY, CDR2 SVGAGI. In DNA form, the CDR3 reads TGTGCCAGCAGTGGAACCAGGGGCAAGGGCGAGCAGTACTTC. Protein product: CASSGTRGKGEQYF.

The chain combines TRBV5-1 with TRBJ1-2; no clear D. In germline, CDR1 is SGHRS, CDR2 YFSETQ. This CDR3 is 13 amino acids long. Trimming took 0 bases from V and 0 from J, leaving 3 bases between them. This chain's CDR3 is CASSLDANYGYTF. The CDR3 DNA reads as TGCGCCAGCAGCTTGGATGCTAACTATGGCTACACCTTC.

This chain joins TRBV27 and TRBJ2-7, with a weak D call TRBD1 (6 bases). There are 14 residues in the CDR3. V was shortened by 5 bases and J by 1 base, with 12 bases between the two germline ends. Germline V CDR1 and CDR2: MNHEY, SMNVEV (reference sequence). This CDR3 reads CASSLRDTSYEQYF. For the CDR3, the DNA is TGTGCCAGCAGTCTCCGGGACACATCCTACGAGCAGTACTTC.

The chain couples TRBV25-1 to TRBJ1-4; D is uncertain. The CDR3 runs to 13 residues. Germline loops: CDR1 MGHDK, CDR2 SYGVNS. V was pared by 5 bases and J by 5 bases, with 9 bases between. CDR3 sequence reads: CASSQVENEKLFF. The CDR3 DNA is TGTGCCAGCAGTCAAGTAGAGAATGAAAAACTGTTTTTT.

This clone is a singleton in its sample. The rearrangement uses TRBV6-5 and TRBJ1-2, with D possibly matching TRBD1 (5 bases). CDR3 length: 15 amino acids. Germline CDR1 is MNHEY and CDR2 is SVGAGI. V dropped 2 bases and J dropped 6 bases, with 16 bases sitting between them. The CDR3: CASSYHPGTADGYTF. The CDR3, as DNA: TGTGCCAGCAGTTACCATCCCGGGACGGCAGATGGCTACACCTTC.

The V call is TRBV4-2, the J call TRBJ2-1, with no clear D. The CDR3 runs to 16 residues. Per the germline V gene, CDR1 is LGHNA and CDR2 is YNFKEQ. V was trimmed by 1 base and J by 0 bases, leaving 10 bases between them. CDR3 sequence (DNA): TGTGCCAGCAGCCAAGGGACCGTTAGCTCCTACAATGAGCAGTTCTTC. The encoded protein is CASSQGTVSSYNEQFF.

The gene calls are TRBV2 and TRBJ2-7, with D possibly matching TRBD1 (6 bases). Germline values: CDR1 SNHLY, CDR2 FYNNEI. The CDR3 consists of 12 residues. V was shortened by 4 bases and J by 6 bases, with 10 bases between the two germline ends. The CDR3 reads CASSVGDIEQYF. DNA of the CDR3: TGTGCCAGCAGTGTAGGGGACATCGAGCAGTACTTC.

The gene calls are TRBV5-1 and TRBJ2-7; 7 bases map to TRBD1. Germline trimming cut 5 bases from V and 3 bases from J; bases unmatched to any gene: 8. Per the germline V gene, CDR1 is SGHRS and CDR2 is YFSETQ. The CDR3 runs 14 residues. As DNA, the CDR3 is TGCGCCAGCAGTGTTGGGACAGCCAACTACGAGCAGTACTTC. Translating it yields CASSVGTANYEQYF.

V gene TRBV7-9 combines with J gene TRBJ2-3; TRBD1 might be the D (6 bases). Trimming left V 5 bases short and J 5 bases short, with 14 bases between. The CDR3 sequence is 14 residues long. Germline CDR1 and CDR2: SEHNR and FQNEAQ (reference sequence). In DNA, the CDR3 is TGTGCCAGCAGCATGGGGGCGCAGGGAGATACGCAGTATTTT. It translates to CASSMGAQGDTQYF.

The rearrangement uses TRBV5-4 and TRBJ1-2; 7 nucleotides align to TRBD1. This CDR3 has 15 amino acids. Trimming took 4 bases from V and 5 from J; bases not matched to a gene: 11. The germline V gene encodes CDR1 SGHNT and CDR2 YYREEE (reference sequence). CDR3: CASSLLSGTVYGYTF. The CDR3 coding sequence is TGTGCCAGCAGCCTCCTCTCCGGGACAGTGTATGGCTACACCTTC.

This sequence joins TRBV15 and TRBJ1-2; the D gene is possibly TRBD1 (5 bases). The germline V and J ends were trimmed by 0 bases and 13 bases, with 12 bases remaining between them. This CDR3 comprises 12 residues. Germline V gives CDR1 LNHNV, CDR2 YYDKDF (reference sequence). This chain's CDR3 is CATSRERDHRTF. For the CDR3, the DNA is TGTGCCACCAGCAGAGAAAGGGACCATCGCACCTTC.